This T cell receptor (beta chain) was profiled in a study of identical twins. Details on this clonotype: What it recognizes is unknown.

Points from the study as a whole: Zero-insertion analyses could be partly confounded by invariant MAIT and iNKT cells.

The cDNA had a unique molecular identifier and a template-switch universal primer site. A single record per CDR3 protein comes from TCRdb applying MiXCR to the 5' RACE reads. The sample has 240,000 or so distinct CDR3 sequences; 10% are singletons. CDR3 length: 13 amino acids. V lost 5 bases and J 9 bases, leaving 17 bases between the germline ends. CDR1 is SGHTA, CDR2 FQGNSA, per germline. The gene calls are TRBV7-2 and TRBJ2-7; no clear D. Sequencing was performed on memory T cells sorted from blood. The source is a man aged 50 to 59 in good health. The DNA of the CDR3 is TGTGCCAGCAGCAGAGGCTACGATACTGGGCAGTACTTC. It encodes CASSRGYDTGQYF.